The next 21 T cell receptor beta chains were all read from a single sample in a study of blood T cell repertoires in COVID-19. Method: immunoSEQ multiplex PCR; TCRdb's copy keeps in-frame clones and lacks some. Of about 200,000 clones listed, about nine tenths are singletons. Material: peripheral blood. The receptors shown here come from a man aged 18 to 29 with active or convalescent COVID-19.

The chain is built from TRBV29-1 and TRBJ2-7; TRBD1 is a possible D gene (6 bases). Per the germline V gene, CDR1 is SQVTM and CDR2 is ANQGSEA. Trimming removed 4 bases at V and 0 bases at J, with 16 bases between. The length of the CDR3 is 15 residues. In DNA, the CDR3 is TGCAGCGTTGTATCTTTCAGGGGAGCCTCCTACGAGCAGTACTTC. Protein: CSVVSFRGASYEQYF.

V is TRBV2 and J is TRBJ1-4; a possible D gene is TRBD1 (5 bases). This CDR3 contains 13 residues. CDR1 is SNHLY, CDR2 FYNNEI, per germline. The V end was cut by 7 bases, the J end by 8 bases, with 14 bases between. As DNA, the CDR3 is TGTGCCAGCATAGGGCAGGGACTCGAAAAACTGTTTTTT. Protein sequence: CASIGQGLEKLFF.

The genes are TRBV7-9 and TRBJ1-1; 7 bases are shared with TRBD1. The CDR3 has 14 residues. Germline CDR1 reads SEHNR; CDR2 reads FQNEAQ (reference sequence). J was trimmed by 1 base and V by 5 bases; bases with no gene match: 4. The CDR3 DNA is TGTGCCAGCAGCCGGGACAGTCCGAACACTGAAGCTTTCTTT. It is translated as CASSRDSPNTEAFF.

This clone was observed a few times. The J gene is TRBJ1-1, the V gene TRBV7-8; 8 bases agree with TRBD1. The junction had 8 bases not matched to a gene; V was cut back by 5 bases and J by 0 bases. Per germline, CDR1 SGHVS and CDR2 FQNEAQ. The CDR3 contains 16 residues. For the CDR3, the DNA is TGTGCCAGCAGCCCCAGGGGGCGCGGGATGAACACTGAAGCTTTCTTT. Translated, it gives CASSPRGRGMNTEAFF.

The genes are TRBV30 and TRBJ1-1; D uncertain. This CDR3 comprises 14 residues. The V gene lost 0 bases and the J gene lost 1 base, with 9 bases spanning the gap. Germline V gene sequence: CDR1 GTSNPN, CDR2 SVGIG (reference sequence). CDR3 DNA: TGTGCCTGGAGTGTAGACCAGGCGAACACTGAAGCTTTCTTT. This codes for CAWSVDQANTEAFF.

The chain recombines TRBV9 with TRBJ2-3; tentative D call: TRBD2 (5 bases). In germline, CDR1 is SGDLS, CDR2 YYNGEE. Trimming pared 0 bases from V and 2 bases from J, leaving 10 bases between. The CDR3 is made up of 15 amino acids. CDR3 loop: CASSVEVGVTDTQYF. CDR3 DNA sequence: TGTGCCAGCAGCGTAGAGGTGGGAGTCACAGATACGCAGTATTTT.

The chain carries TRBV5-8 and TRBJ2-3, with no clear D. The CDR3 totals 12 residues. Trimming cost V 5 bases and J 4 bases, with 8 bases left between them. In germline, CDR1 is SGHTS, CDR2 YDEGEE. The CDR3: CASSLTADTQYF. CDR3 sequence (DNA): TGTGCCAGCAGTTTGACTGCAGATACGCAGTATTTT.

The chain uses TRBV4-1 and TRBJ2-7; D gene ambiguous. CDR1 and CDR2 (germline): MGHRA, YSYEKL. The CDR3 loop spans 15 amino acids. V dropped 1 base and J dropped 4 bases, with 14 bases sitting between them. DNA for the CDR3: TGCGCCAGCAGCCAAGGACGGAGTCCCTCGTACGAGCAGTACTTC. Protein product: CASSQGRSPSYEQYF.

The V and J genes are TRBV7-8 and TRBJ1-1, with D perhaps TRBD1 (5 bases). The CDR3 is 15 residues long. CDR1 and CDR2 (germline): SGHVS, FQNEAQ. Deletions cut 5 bases from V and 4 bases from J, with 17 bases between. The CDR3 DNA sequence: TGTGCCAGCAGCAACCGAGGGCAGGGAGGCACTGAAGCTTTCTTT. Its protein is CASSNRGQGGTEAFF.

V usage is TRBV4-1 and J usage is TRBJ2-1; 8 nucleotides align to TRBD2. The CDR3 runs 17 residues. V lost 3 bases and J lost 10; bases outside the gene matches: 17. The germline V gene encodes CDR1 MGHRA and CDR2 YSYEKL. The CDR3: CASSHPSENGGAVEQFF. DNA of the CDR3: TGCGCCAGCAGCCACCCTTCGGAAAACGGGGGGGCCGTGGAGCAGTTCTTC.

V is TRBV19 and J is TRBJ2-3, with 9 positions matching TRBD2. The CDR3 covers 16 residues. The germline gives CDR1 LNHDA, CDR2 SQIVND (reference sequence). V was pared by 4 bases and J by 0 bases, with 5 bases of the junction left unmatched. CDR3 in amino acids: CASSTISGGSTDTQYF. DNA of the CDR3: TGTGCCAGTAGTACGATTAGCGGGGGTAGCACAGATACGCAGTATTTT.

This clone has more than one count but fewer than ten. This rearrangement joins TRBV7-9 to TRBJ1-4, with D unresolved. Trimming took 0 bases from V and 7 from J, leaving 6 bases between them. Germline assignment: CDR1 SEHNR and CDR2 FQNEAQ (reference sequence). This CDR3 has 13 residues. CDR3 DNA: TGTGCCAGCAGCTTAGCCCAATTTGAAAAACTGTTTTTT. This gives the protein CASSLAQFEKLFF.

V gene TRBV5-1 combines with J gene TRBJ2-1; D may be TRBD1 (7 bases). Per the germline V gene, CDR1 is SGHRS and CDR2 is YFSETQ. The CDR3 covers 15 residues. V was shortened by 0 bases and J by 4 bases, with 11 bases between the two germline ends. CDR3 sequence (DNA): TGCGCCAGCAGCTTGGAGGGGGCGGGATACAATGAGCAGTTCTTC. Amino acid sequence: CASSLEGAGYNEQFF.

The chain links TRBV30 to TRBJ1-6, with TRBD1 matching 9 bases. Germline V gene data show CDR1 as GTSNPN and CDR2 as SVGIG (reference sequence). V lost 0 bases, J lost 8 bases, and 2 bases stayed unmatched. The CDR3 runs to 14 residues. CDR3 DNA sequence: TGTGCCTGGAGTGTAAGGACAGGGGATTCACCCCTCCACTTT. It specifies CAWSVRTGDSPLHF.

The chain has TRBV12-5 and TRBJ1-4; no definite D call. The CDR3 spans 16 residues. Germline V CDR1 and CDR2: LGHNT, FRNRAP. V was clipped by 0 bases and J by 0 bases, with 8 bases between them. The CDR3 here is CASGLVLGATNEKLFF. The CDR3 DNA reads TGTGCTAGTGGTTTGGTACTGGGCGCAACTAATGAAAAACTGTTTTTT.

Comment on this clone: This sample includes further DNA sequences coding for the same CDR3. V and J are TRBV7-2 and TRBJ1-6, with no clear D. The ends were cut back, 5 bases at V and 6 bases at J, with 2 bases in the middle. Germline values: CDR1 SGHTA, CDR2 FQGNSA. The CDR3 consists of 11 residues. The CDR3, as DNA: TGTGCCAGCAGCCTTAATTCACCCCTCCACTTT. Protein product: CASSLNSPLHF.

The rearrangement links TRBV5-1 to TRBJ2-3; 12 nucleotides agree with TRBD2. Unmatched junction bases numbered 3, after V lost 3 bases and J lost 4 bases. CDR1 and CDR2 (germline): SGHRS, YFSETQ. The CDR3 is made up of 15 amino acids. This chain's CDR3 is CASSSGLAGPDTQYF. The CDR3 DNA reads TGCGCCAGCAGCTCAGGACTAGCGGGGCCAGATACGCAGTATTTT.

CDR3 DNA: TGTGCCAGCAGTCCCAGGACAGGGGGCCTTTTGTACTTC. This codes for CASSPRTGGLLYF. The chain combines TRBV25-1 with TRBJ2-7; 11 nucleotides match TRBD1. The length of the CDR3 is 13 residues. CDR1 and CDR2 (germline): MGHDK, SYGVNS. Trimming took 5 bases from V and 12 from J; bases not matched to a gene: 9.

The chain has TRBV12-3 or TRBV12-4 and TRBJ2-1; D is unclear. Trimming left V 3 bases short and J 7 bases short, with 7 bases between. The CDR3 has 12 residues. For the CDR3, the DNA is TGTGCCAGCAGTTTTGTGTTAAATGAGCAGTTCTTC. It specifies CASSFVLNEQFF.

The V call is TRBV30, the J call TRBJ1-5; 12 bases are a match to TRBD1. V was pared by 2 bases and J by 3 bases, with 11 bases of the junction left unmatched. Germline loops: CDR1 GTSNPN, CDR2 SVGIG (reference sequence). The CDR3 is 18 amino acids. CDR3 nucleotides: TGTGCCTGGAGTATCAGGGGACAGGGGGCTCACTTCAATCAGCCCCAGCATTTT. This translates into CAWSIRGQGAHFNQPQHF.

This clone was counted a single time. The rearrangement joins TRBV15 to TRBJ2-2; 11 bases line up with TRBD2. The V gene's germline CDR1 is LNHNV and CDR2 YYDKDF (reference sequence). The V gene end was trimmed by 3 bases and the J gene end by 2 bases; junction bases not matched to a gene: 2. This CDR3 region has 16 residues. CDR3 sequence: CATSRGLADNTGELFF. For the CDR3, the DNA is TGTGCCACCAGCAGGGGACTAGCGGACAACACCGGGGAGCTGTTTTTT.